One sample yielded the 24 T cell receptor beta chains listed below, sequenced in a study of CD8+ T cells in alopecia areata. Regarding treatment: oral pan-JAK inhibitor, 5-10 mg twice daily. cDNA serving as the sequencing template came from extracted, reverse transcribed RNA. Sequencing used immunoSEQ multiplex PCR; TCRdb keeps in-frame clones, though not all of them. The sample includes some 200,000 clones, 50% to 60% seen only once; the top ten take over 3%. This specimen was CD4+ T cells sorted from blood, taken at week 4, from a patient treated with tofacitinib. These receptors came from a human donor with alopecia areata.

This clone has more than one count but fewer than ten. The chain joins TRBV12-5 to TRBJ1-1; D unclear. Germline V CDR1 and CDR2: LGHNT, FRNRAP. V lost 4 bases to trimming and J lost 7 bases, with 16 bases between them. This CDR3 has 14 amino acids. Here the CDR3 reads CASGSPREPFEAFF. CDR3 nucleotide sequence: TGTGCTAGTGGTTCCCCCAGAGAACCGTTTGAAGCTTTCTTT.

The chain joins TRBV29-1 to TRBJ2-5; D may be TRBD2 (5 bases). This CDR3 is built from 14 residues. From germline, CDR1 is SQVTM and CDR2 ANQGSEA. V was cut by 3 bases and J by 5 bases, with 16 bases left in between. Written as DNA, the CDR3 is TGCAGCGTTGAGGCTAGCAGGTTTGGGGAGACCCAGTACTTC. It specifies CSVEASRFGETQYF.

This chain links TRBV7-9 with TRBJ1-3; D not resolved. Trimming removed 4 bases at V and 0 bases at J, with 10 bases between. This CDR3 contains 15 residues. CDR1 is SEHNR and CDR2 is FQNEAQ in the germline V gene (reference sequence). The CDR3 loop reads CASSSPVRSGNTIYF. The CDR3 nucleotides are TGTGCCAGCAGCTCGCCAGTACGCTCTGGAAACACCATATATTTT.

The V and J genes are TRBV28 and TRBJ1-6; D is uncertain. The CDR3 covers 16 residues. V was cut by 3 bases and J by 7 bases, with 16 bases left in between. The germline CDR1 and CDR2 sequences are MDHEN and SYDVKM. The CDR3 here is CASSFILPVMNSPLHF. CDR3 sequence (DNA): TGTGCCAGCAGTTTCATATTGCCAGTCATGAATTCACCCCTCCACTTT.

Remarks on this clone: One end of the junction fails to match germline, which may point to a read error. J is TRBJ1-1 and V is TRBV30, with D uncertain. The CDR3 contains 10 residues. The germline V gene encodes CDR1 GTSNPN and CDR2 SVGIG (reference sequence). CDR3 residues: CAWSNLLWSF. The CDR3 nucleotides read TGTGCCTGGAGTAACCTACTCTGGTCCTTT.

V and J are TRBV29-1 and TRBJ2-3; 9 bases map to TRBD2. The V and J ends lost 4 bases and 6 bases, in that order; junction bases with no gene match: 5. CDR3 length: 13 residues. Germline V gene data show CDR1 as SQVTM and CDR2 as ANQGSEA. The CDR3 DNA reads as TGCAGCGTTGTAGCGGGGGCGGGGGATACGCAGTATTTT. Translation gives CSVVAGAGDTQYF.

The J gene is TRBJ2-6, the V gene TRBV29-1, with 8 bases matching TRBD1. CDR1 and CDR2 (germline): SQVTM, ANQGSEA. The CDR3 covers 18 residues. V shed 2 bases, J shed 3 bases, and the junction held 12 bases outside the gene matches. DNA of the CDR3: TGCAGCGTTGAATTTCCCGCCAGGGGGCGTGGTGGGGCCAACGTCCTGACTTTC. This translates into CSVEFPARGRGGANVLTF.

The chain uses TRBV7-2 and TRBJ1-2, with D unclear. Trimming cost V 3 bases and J 4 bases, with 6 bases left between them. The germline V gene encodes CDR1 SGHTA and CDR2 FQGNSA. This CDR3 is built from 12 residues. DNA of the CDR3: TGTGCCAGCAGCTTTGACCTCTATGGCTACACCTTC. Residues: CASSFDLYGYTF.

The V and J genes are TRBV4-2 and TRBJ1-5, with D unclear. The germline gives CDR1 LGHNA, CDR2 YNFKEQ. V was clipped by 4 bases and J by 2 bases, with 9 bases between them. CDR3 size: 14 residues. CDR3 nucleotides: TGTGCCAGCAGCCCTCGGTTGGGCAATCAGCCCCAGCATTTT. It codes for CASSPRLGNQPQHF.

This rearrangement joins TRBV5-6 to TRBJ1-1; unclear D gene. V lost 6 bases, J lost 11 bases, and 20 bases lay in between. CDR1 SGHDT and CDR2 YYEEEE come from the germline V gene. The CDR3 is made up of 13 amino acids. Here the CDR3 reads CASTRDGKPGAFF. CDR3 bases: TGTGCCAGCACCCGTGACGGGAAACCCGGCGCTTTCTTT.

The chain recombines TRBV29-1 with TRBJ2-1, with TRBD2 identical over 7 bases. CDR1 is SQVTM, CDR2 ANQGSEA, per germline. J gave up 3 bases and V 4 bases, and 6 bases lay outside the gene matches. The CDR3 is 14 amino acids. DNA of the CDR3: TGCAGCGTTGGGCGGGGGATGGACTACAATGAGCAGTTCTTC. Its translation is CSVGRGMDYNEQFF.

The chain employs TRBV5-1 and TRBJ2-5, with D perhaps matching TRBD2 (5 bases). The CDR3 totals 14 residues. Germline assignment: CDR1 SGHRS and CDR2 YFSETQ. Deletions cut 4 bases from V and 1 base from J, with 11 bases between. The CDR3 nucleotides are TGCGCCAGCAGCCCCAAGGCGGGCCAAGAGACCCAGTACTTC. Translated, it gives CASSPKAGQETQYF. Using reference TRBV5-1 and TRBJ2-5 for the parts outside the CDR3, the full variable domain is KAGVTQTPRYLIKTRGQQVTLSCSPISGHRSVSWYQQTPGQGLQFLFEYFSETQRNKGNFPGRFSGRQFSNSRSEMNVSTLELGDSALYLCASSPKAGQETQYFGPGTRLLVL.

This clone was seen only a few times. The gene calls are TRBV14 and TRBJ1-1; D is ambiguous. Trimming removed 0 bases at V and 13 bases at J, with 15 bases between. The CDR3 runs to 13 residues. Germline CDR1 is SGHDN and CDR2 is FVKESK. CDR3 loop: CASSQDPKVVGFF. The CDR3 DNA follows: TGTGCCAGCAGCCAAGATCCAAAGGTGGTTGGTTTCTTT.

The V gene is TRBV7-9, the J gene TRBJ2-2; no reliable D call. This CDR3 has 11 residues. Per germline, CDR1 SEHNR and CDR2 FQNEAQ (reference sequence). V lost 6 bases and J 6 bases, leaving 5 bases between the germline ends. In nucleotides, the CDR3 is TGTGCCAGCAGTAGATCCGGGGAGCTGTTTTTT. It yields the protein CASSRSGELFF.

This clone was counted between two and nine times. The chain has TRBV7-9 and TRBJ1-4; D uncertain. Germline CDR1 reads SEHNR; CDR2 reads FQNEAQ (reference sequence). With 7 bases removed from V and 3 bases from J, the gap between germline ends came to 15 bases. This CDR3 comprises 15 residues. The CDR3: CASTPQEASNEKLFF. DNA for the CDR3: TGTGCCAGCACCCCCCAGGAGGCCTCTAATGAAAAACTGTTTTTT.

CDR3 nucleotides: TGTGCCTGGAGTATCCAGTGGGAGCAGTACTTC. As protein: CAWSIQWEQYF. This chain uses TRBV30 with TRBJ2-7, with D uncertain. From germline, CDR1 is GTSNPN and CDR2 SVGIG (reference sequence). V lost 2 bases and J lost 7, with 9 bases in between. The CDR3 is 11 residues long.

This clone has just a few counts. V and J are TRBV30 and TRBJ1-5, with a tentative D call TRBD1 (5 bases). Germline V gives CDR1 GTSNPN, CDR2 SVGIG (reference sequence). V was shortened by 0 bases and J by 3 bases, with 15 bases between the two germline ends. The CDR3 spans 16 residues. This chain's CDR3 is CAWSVYKGHHNQPQHF. Written as DNA, the CDR3 is TGTGCCTGGAGTGTATATAAAGGACACCACAATCAGCCCCAGCATTTT. The full variable domain, its missing parts supplied by reference TRBV30 and TRBJ1-5, is SQTIHQWPATLVQPVGSPLSLECTVEGTSNPNLYWYRQAAGRGLQLLFYSVGIGQISSEVPQNLSASRPQDRQFILSSKKLLLSDSGFYLCAWSVYKGHHNQPQHFGDGTRLSIL.

On this clone itself: At the DNA level, this CDR3 is encoded by other sequences in the same sample as well. The chain links TRBV20-1 to TRBJ1-1, with no clear D. Germline V lookup: CDR1 DFQATT, CDR2 SNEGSKA (reference sequence). This CDR3 contains 11 residues. Deletions cut 3 bases from V and 1 base from J, with 3 bases between. This CDR3 is CSASRNTEAFF. Here the CDR3 DNA reads TGCAGTGCTAGTCGGAACACTGAAGCTTTCTTT.

The chain couples TRBV7-9 to TRBJ2-6; TRBD2 is a possible D gene (5 bases). V was clipped by 4 bases and J by 0 bases, with 7 bases between them. Germline V CDR1 and CDR2: SEHNR, FQNEAQ (reference sequence). The CDR3 extends over 15 amino acids. In nucleotides, the CDR3 is TGTGCCAGCAGCTCCACTAGCTCTGGGGCCAACGTCCTGACTTTC. It translates to CASSSTSSGANVLTF.

The chain joins TRBV7-9 to TRBJ1-2; no definite D call. Trimming pared 3 bases from V and 4 bases from J, leaving 12 bases between. This CDR3 region has 14 residues. Germline values: CDR1 SEHNR, CDR2 FQNEAQ (reference sequence). The CDR3 DNA reads as TGTGCCAGCAGCTTGGACCTATCCCCCTATGGCTACACCTTC. Protein product: CASSLDLSPYGYTF.

V is TRBV9 and J is TRBJ1-4, with D uncertain. Trimming stripped 3 bases from V and 6 bases from J, with 18 bases between. Germline V CDR1 and CDR2: SGDLS, YYNGEE. The CDR3 has 16 residues. The chain's CDR3 is CASSDHPGSLYEKLFF. CDR3 nucleotides: TGTGCCAGCAGCGATCATCCGGGATCGCTGTATGAAAAACTGTTTTTT. Together with reference TRBV9 and TRBJ1-4, the CDR3 gives the full variable domain: DSGVTQTPKHLITATGQRVTLRCSPRSGDLSVYWYQQSLDQGLQFLIQYYNGEERAKGNILERFSAQQFPDLHSELNLSSLELGDSALYFCASSDHPGSLYEKLFFGSGTQLSVL.

This clone showed up just a few times. The same CDR3 can be traced to other DNA sequences in this sample. V usage is TRBV30 and J usage is TRBJ1-2; D gene uncertain. V lost 3 bases, J lost 6 bases, and 5 bases lay in between. The CDR3 totals 10 residues. Germline V gives CDR1 GTSNPN, CDR2 SVGIG (reference sequence). The CDR3 is CAWRGNGYTF. Written as DNA, the CDR3 is TGTGCCTGGAGAGGGAATGGCTACACCTTC. The full variable domain, rest sourced from reference TRBV30 and TRBJ1-2, is SQTIHQWPATLVQPVGSPLSLECTVEGTSNPNLYWYRQAAGRGLQLLFYSVGIGQISSEVPQNLSASRPQDRQFILSSKKLLLSDSGFYLCAWRGNGYTFGSGTRLTVV.

V and J are TRBV4-3 and TRBJ1-1; no clear D. The CDR3 extends over 15 amino acids. With 0 bases removed from V and 1 base from J, the gap between germline ends came to 9 bases. Germline CDR1 is LGHNA and CDR2 is YSLEER. This CDR3 reads CASSQDGQTNTEAFF. Written as DNA, the CDR3 is TGCGCCAGCAGCCAAGATGGCCAGACGAACACTGAAGCTTTCTTT.

The V gene is TRBV5-1, the J gene TRBJ2-2; TRBD1 is a possible D gene (6 bases). The germline gives CDR1 SGHRS, CDR2 YFSETQ. This CDR3 spans 15 amino acids. V lost 3 bases and J 6 bases, leaving 15 bases between the germline ends. In nucleotides, the CDR3 is TGCGCCAGCAGCTCGGACGGACAGTACCCCGGGGAGCTGTTTTTT. Translating gives CASSSDGQYPGELFF.